A single T cell receptor (beta chain) is shown here with its context. The germline CDR1 and CDR2 sequences are MGHRA and YSYEKL. CDR3 length: 15 amino acids. The ends were cut back, 5 bases at V and 6 bases at J, with 19 bases in the middle. These data originate in a study of cytomegalovirus exposure and HLA in healthy donors. Clones were read by immunoSEQ multiplex PCR, and TCRdb kept only the in-frame ones, dropping some. The table lists over 55,000 clones, 75% to 95% of them singletons. Material for sequencing was PBMCs. The chain is built from TRBV4-1 and TRBJ2-5; D perhaps matches TRBD2 (6 bases). The source is a man in his late teens or twenties in good health and CMV-seronegative. This chain's CDR3 is CASSIRDAGGKTQYF. DNA for the CDR3: TGCGCCAGCAGCATCCGGGACGCCGGAGGGAAGACCCAGTACTTC.